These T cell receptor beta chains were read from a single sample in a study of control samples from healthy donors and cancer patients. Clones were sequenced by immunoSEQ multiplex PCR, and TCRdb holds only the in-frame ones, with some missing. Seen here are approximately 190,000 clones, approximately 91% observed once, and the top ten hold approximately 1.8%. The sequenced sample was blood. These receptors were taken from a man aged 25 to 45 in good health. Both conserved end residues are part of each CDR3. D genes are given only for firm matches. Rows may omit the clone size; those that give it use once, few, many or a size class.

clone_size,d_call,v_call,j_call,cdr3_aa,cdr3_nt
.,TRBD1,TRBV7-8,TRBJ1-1,CASSKRTGTTEAFF,TGTGCCAGCAGCAAACGGACAGGGACCACTGAAGCTTTCTTT
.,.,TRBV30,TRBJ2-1,CAWSARRDSYNEQFF,TGTGCCTGGAGTGCCCGGCGGGACTCCTACAATGAGCAGTTCTTC
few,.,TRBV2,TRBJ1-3,CASRVQGLRGNTIYF,TGTGCCAGCCGGGTTCAGGGCCTTCGTGGAAACACCATATATTTT
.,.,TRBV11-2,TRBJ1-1,CASSRQVTNTEAFF,TGTGCCAGCAGCAGACAGGTTACTAACACTGAAGCTTTCTTT
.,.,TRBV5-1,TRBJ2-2,CASSLNGGGSTGELFF,TGCGCCAGCAGCTTGAATGGGGGCGGGAGCACCGGGGAGCTGTTTTTT
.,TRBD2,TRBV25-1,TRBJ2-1,CASRGGFNEQFF,TGTGCCAGCCGGGGGGGATTCAATGAGCAGTTCTTC
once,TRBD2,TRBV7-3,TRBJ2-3,CASSLRLAGIDTQYF,TGTGCCAGCAGCTTACGGCTAGCGGGGATAGATACGCAGTATTTT
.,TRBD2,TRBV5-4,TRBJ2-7,CASSLVPSGAYEQYF,TGTGCCAGCAGCTTGGTTCCTAGCGGCGCCTACGAGCAGTACTTC
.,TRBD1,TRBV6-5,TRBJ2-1,CASSPTTGGYNEQFF,TGTGCCAGCAGTCCTACGACAGGGGGCTACAATGAGCAGTTCTTC
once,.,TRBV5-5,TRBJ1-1,CASSLVWWQAEAVNTEAFF,TGTGCCAGCAGCTTGGTGTGGTGGCAGGCAGAAGCAGTGAACACTGAAGCTTTCTTT
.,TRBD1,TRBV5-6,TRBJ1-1,CASSTIGTGVNTEAFF,TGTGCCAGCAGCACCATCGGGACAGGGGTGAACACTGAAGCTTTCTTT
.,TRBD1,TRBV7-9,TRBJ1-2,CASTAPGQRIIGYGYTF,TGTGCCAGCACGGCCCCGGGACAGAGGATTATAGGATATGGCTACACCTTC
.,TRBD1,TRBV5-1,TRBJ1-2,CASSLGRGRWDYGYTF,TGCGCCAGCAGCTTGGGGAGGGGGCGATGGGACTATGGCTACACCTTC
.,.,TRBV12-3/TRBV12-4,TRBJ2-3,CASSSPPDTQYF,TGTGCCAGCAGTTCCCCCCCAGATACGCAGTATTTT
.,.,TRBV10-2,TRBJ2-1,CASSGQSYNEQFF,TGCGCCAGCTCCGGACAGTCCTACAATGAGCAGTTCTTC
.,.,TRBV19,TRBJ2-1,CASSLDTYTYNEQFF,TGTGCCAGTAGTCTCGACACGTATACCTACAATGAGCAGTTCTTC
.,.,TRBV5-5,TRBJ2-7,CASSGYFDSRSYEQYF,TGTGCCAGCAGCGGGTATTTCGACAGCCGTTCCTACGAGCAGTACTTC
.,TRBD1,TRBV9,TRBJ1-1,CASSSRTGTNTEAFF,TGTGCCAGCAGCTCACGGACAGGGACCAACACTGAAGCTTTCTTT
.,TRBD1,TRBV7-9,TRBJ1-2,CASSLDRAGYGYTF,TGTGCCAGCAGTCTGGACAGGGCCGGCTATGGCTACACCTTC
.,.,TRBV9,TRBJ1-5,CASSVGSNQPQHF,TGTGCCAGCAGCGTAGGCAGCAATCAGCCCCAGCATTTT
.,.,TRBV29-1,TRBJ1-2,CSVSGRLNYGYTF,TGCAGCGTTTCGGGACGGTTAAACTATGGCTACACCTTC
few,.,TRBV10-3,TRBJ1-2,CAISGSGSYDYGYTF,TGTGCCATCAGTGGCTCAGGGAGTTACGACTATGGCTACACCTTC
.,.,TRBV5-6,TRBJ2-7,CASSPGDGISSYEQYF,TGTGCCAGCAGCCCGGGTGATGGGATTAGCTCCTACGAGCAGTACTTC
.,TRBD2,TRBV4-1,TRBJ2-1,CASSQGWLAGGQSSYNEQFF,TGCGCCAGCAGCCAAGGGTGGCTAGCGGGGGGTCAGAGCTCCTACAATGAGCAGTTCTTC
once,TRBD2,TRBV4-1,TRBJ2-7,CASSQEPSGLSYEQYF,TGCGCCAGCAGCCAAGAGCCTAGCGGACTCTCCTACGAGCAGTACTTC
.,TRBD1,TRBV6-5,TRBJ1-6,CASMAGPNRGSPLHF,TGTGCCAGCATGGCGGGACCCAACAGGGGTTCACCCCTCCACTTT
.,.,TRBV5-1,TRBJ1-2,CASSSEGYNYGYTF,TGCGCCAGCAGCAGTGAAGGTTATAACTATGGCTACACCTTC
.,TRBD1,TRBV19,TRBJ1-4,CASSPRDSREKLFF,TGTGCCAGTAGCCCTCGGGACAGTCGTGAAAAACTGTTTTTT
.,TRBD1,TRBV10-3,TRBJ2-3,CAISLDRGDTQYF,TGTGCCATCAGTCTCGACAGGGGGGATACGCAGTATTTT
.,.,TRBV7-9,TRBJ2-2,CATSGGELFF,TGTGCCACCTCAGGCGGGGAGCTGTTTTTT
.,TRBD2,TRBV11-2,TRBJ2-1,CASAATSGVYEQFF,TGTGCCAGCGCCGCTACTAGCGGGGTATATGAGCAGTTCTTC
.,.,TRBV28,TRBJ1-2,CASSPQGSYGYTF,TGTGCCAGCAGTCCACAGGGTTCCTATGGCTACACCTTC
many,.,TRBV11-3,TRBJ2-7,CASSPWYEQYF,TGTGCCAGCAGCCCCTGGTACGAGCAGTACTTC
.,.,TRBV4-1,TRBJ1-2,CASSQVAGVPGHQNYGYTF,TGCGCCAGCAGCCAAGTAGCGGGGGTACCGGGACACCAAAACTATGGCTACACCTTC
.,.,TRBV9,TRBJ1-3,CASSVGYSGNTIYF,TGTGCCAGCAGCGTAGGGTACTCTGGAAACACCATATATTTT
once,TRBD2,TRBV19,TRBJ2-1,CASSSIGTSVIEQFF,TGTGCCAGTAGCTCAATCGGGACTAGCGTCATTGAGCAGTTCTTC